The 20 T cell receptor beta chains below were found in one sample sequenced in a study of early T cells in non-severe SARS-CoV-2 infection. TCRdb passed the 5' RACE reads through MiXCR, listing each CDR3 protein once. This sample has roughly 50,000 distinct CDR3 sequences, with around a tenth found just once. Sequencing input: whole blood. The receptors derive from an adult who was a healthcare worker with PCR-confirmed SARS-CoV-2 infection or an uninfected control (not recorded which).

This chain uses TRBV7-2 with TRBJ1-4; D is unclear. Trimming cost V 1 base and J 3 bases, with 9 bases left between them. Germline CDR1 reads SGHTA; CDR2 reads FQGNSA. The CDR3 has 15 residues. The CDR3: CASSLGRIPNEKLFF. As DNA, the CDR3 is TGTGCCAGCAGCTTAGGAAGGATACCTAATGAAAAACTGTTTTTT. Variable domain in full (rest from reference TRBV7-2 and TRBJ1-4): GAGVSQSPSNKVTEKGKDVELRCDPISGHTALYWYRQSLGQGLEFLIYFQGNSAPDKSGLPSDRFSAERTGGSVSTLTIQRTQQEDSAVYLCASSLGRIPNEKLFFGSGTQLSVL.

The chain carries TRBV19 and TRBJ2-1, with D uncertain. Germline-derived CDR1 and CDR2 are LNHDA and SQIVND (reference sequence). The CDR3 extends over 12 amino acids. Trimming took 4 bases from V and 4 from J, leaving 5 bases between them. The CDR3 sequence: CASSTPYNEQFF. The CDR3 coding sequence is TGTGCCAGTAGTACTCCGTACAATGAGCAGTTCTTC.

Only a few counts were recorded for this clonotype. V usage is TRBV7-9 and J usage is TRBJ1-2, with a possible D match to TRBD1 (6 bases). Trimming took 5 bases from V and 5 from J, leaving 15 bases between them. Germline CDR1 reads SEHNR; CDR2 reads FQNEAQ (reference sequence). The CDR3 consists of 14 residues. The CDR3 region has the DNA TGTGCCAGCAGCCCCCCGCGAGGGGGTTATGGCTACACCTTC. The encoded protein is CASSPPRGGYGYTF.

The chain combines TRBV2 with TRBJ2-7; no definite D call. The CDR3 sequence is 12 residues long. The V end was cut by 6 bases, the J end by 1 base, with 7 bases between. CDR1 and CDR2 (germline): SNHLY, FYNNEI. CDR3 bases: TGTGCCAGCAGACCACGGTCCTACGAGCAGTACTTC. It encodes CASRPRSYEQYF.

In its sample, this clonotype was seen many times. V usage is TRBV7-9 and J usage is TRBJ2-2; 7 nucleotides align to TRBD2. Losses at the gene ends were 5 bases for V and 4 bases for J; bases not matched to a gene: 10. The germline V gene has CDR1 SEHNR and CDR2 FQNEAQ (reference sequence). The CDR3 is made up of 16 amino acids. This CDR3 is CASSATSLPSTGELFF. CDR3 coding DNA: TGTGCCAGCAGCGCGACTAGCCTGCCGAGCACCGGGGAGCTGTTTTTT.

A few counts support this clonotype. The rearrangement links TRBV5-8 to TRBJ2-5, with 7 bases lining up with TRBD2. This CDR3 is 13 amino acids long. The V and J ends lost 2 bases and 7 bases, in that order; junction bases with no gene match: 5. The germline V gene encodes CDR1 SGHTS and CDR2 YDEGEE. The CDR3 sequence: CASSFAGVGTQYF. The DNA of the CDR3 is TGTGCCAGCAGCTTTGCGGGAGTTGGGACCCAGTACTTC.

Only a few counts were recorded for this clonotype. The chain recombines TRBV20-1 with TRBJ2-3; 10 bases are a match to TRBD2. V shed 3 bases, J shed 3 bases, and the junction held 12 bases outside the gene matches. Germline V gene lookup returns CDR1 DFQATT and CDR2 SNEGSKA (reference sequence). The length of the CDR3 is 17 residues. CDR3: CSASYLAGAAVTDTQYF. CDR3 in DNA: TGCAGTGCTAGCTATCTAGCGGGAGCGGCTGTTACAGATACGCAGTATTTT.

This chain joins TRBV7-8 and TRBJ2-2; D not certain. Per the germline V gene, CDR1 is SGHVS and CDR2 is FQNEAQ. The V and J ends lost 0 bases and 0 bases respectively, with 8 bases between them. This CDR3 region has 16 residues. CDR3 region: CASSLARWANTGELFF. The CDR3 DNA is TGTGCCAGCAGCTTAGCGCGATGGGCGAACACCGGGGAGCTGTTTTTT.

This clonotype was seen more than once but under ten times. This chain links TRBV25-1 with TRBJ1-1; D is ambiguous. This CDR3 has 14 amino acids. V lost 2 bases and J lost 4, with 11 bases in between. Germline V CDR1 and CDR2: MGHDK, SYGVNS. The CDR3 here is CASSERGIVTEAFF. The CDR3 coding sequence is TGTGCCAGCAGTGAAAGAGGGATCGTCACTGAAGCTTTCTTT.

This clonotype was counted only a few times. The chain has TRBV3-1 and TRBJ2-3, with 8 bases that match TRBD2. Trimming took 1 base from V and 1 from J; bases not matched to a gene: 10. CDR1 is LGHDT, CDR2 YNNKEL, per germline (reference sequence). The CDR3 loop spans 18 amino acids. The chain's CDR3 is CASSQARLAGKGTDTQYF. CDR3 coding DNA: TGTGCCAGCAGCCAAGCTCGTTTAGCGGGAAAGGGCACAGATACGCAGTATTTT.

Worth noting for this clonotype: This may come from a read error, since a much larger clone is one base off. The rearrangement uses TRBV7-9 and TRBJ1-1; D might be TRBD1 (6 bases). Germline CDR1 reads SEHNR; CDR2 reads FQNEAQ (reference sequence). The CDR3 sequence is 10 residues long. CDR3 in DNA: TGTGCCACCACAGGGAACAAAGCTCTCTTT. Its protein is CATTGNKALF.

This clonotype has at least ten counts. The chain couples TRBV27 to TRBJ2-7; possibly TRBD1 for D (5 bases). The germline CDR1 and CDR2 sequences are MNHEY and SMNVEV (reference sequence). The CDR3 has 12 amino acids. V was clipped by 6 bases and J by 7 bases, with 13 bases between them. The CDR3 coding sequence is TGTGCCAGCAGACAGGTTTTGGGGGAGCAGTACTTC. It encodes CASRQVLGEQYF.

The sample holds many counts of this clonotype. The chain employs TRBV9 and TRBJ2-7; 13 bases map to TRBD2. With 0 bases clipped from V and 6 bases from J, the junction kept 6 bases outside the gene matches. Germline CDR1 SGDLS, CDR2 YYNGEE. CDR3 length equals 16 residues. DNA of the CDR3: TGTGCCAGCAGCGTAGGGGGACTAGCGGGACTAGCCGAGCAGTACTTC. Translation gives CASSVGGLAGLAEQYF. Full variable domain (remainder filled in from reference TRBV9 and TRBJ2-7): DSGVTQTPKHLITATGQRVTLRCSPRSGDLSVYWYQQSLDQGLQFLIQYYNGEERAKGNILERFSAQQFPDLHSELNLSSLELGDSALYFCASSVGGLAGLAEQYFGPGTRLTVT.

This chain uses TRBV28 with TRBJ1-1; possibly TRBD1 for D (5 bases). Per germline, CDR1 MDHEN and CDR2 SYDVKM. This CDR3 region has 15 residues. Trimming took off 4 bases at V and 5 bases at J, with 17 bases between the two ends. Here the CDR3 DNA reads TGTGCCAGCAGTTCAACGGGGACCGGAGGGACTGAAGCTTTCTTT. Protein: CASSSTGTGGTEAFF.

This clonotype was detected many times. The V call is TRBV27, the J call TRBJ2-1; D is possibly TRBD1 or TRBD2 (6 bases each). This CDR3 spans 13 amino acids. Germline V gives CDR1 MNHEY, CDR2 SMNVEV (reference sequence). Trimming pared 6 bases from V and 5 bases from J, leaving 11 bases between. The CDR3 coding sequence is TGTGCCAGCAGCGGGGGCTCACACAATGAGCAGTTCTTC. This codes for CASSGGSHNEQFF.

This clonotype is labeled medium-sized (0.01 to 0.1%). This rearrangement joins TRBV19 to TRBJ2-4; TRBD2 agrees at 8 bases. The CDR3 spans 13 residues. Germline V gene sequence: CDR1 LNHDA, CDR2 SQIVND (reference sequence). V shed 4 bases and J 4 bases; nucleotides not matched to a gene: 0. DNA for the CDR3: TGTGCCAGTAGTACTAGCGGGAAAAACATTCAGTACTTC. This translates into CASSTSGKNIQYF. Looking up the rest from reference TRBV19 and TRBJ2-4 gives the full variable domain: DGGITQSPKYLFRKEGQNVTLSCEQNLNHDAMYWYRQDPGQGLRLIYYSQIVNDFQKGDIAEGYSVSREKKESFPLTVTSAQKNPTAFYLCASSTSGKNIQYFGAGTRLSVL.

This clonotype has more than one count but fewer than ten. The V call is TRBV20-1, the J call TRBJ2-7; D might be TRBD2 (5 bases). This CDR3 comprises 14 residues. Germline lookup yields CDR1 DFQATT and CDR2 SNEGSKA (reference sequence). Trimming removed 0 bases from V and 2 bases from J, with 11 bases in between. The CDR3 sequence is CSARDGGGAYEQYF. CDR3 nucleotide sequence: TGCAGTGCTAGAGATGGCGGAGGCGCCTACGAGCAGTACTTC.

Many counts were recorded for this clonotype. The V gene is TRBV12-3 or TRBV12-4, the J gene TRBJ2-2; D remains ambiguous. This CDR3 comprises 15 residues. The germline V and J ends were trimmed by 1 base and 0 bases, with 6 bases remaining between them. In DNA form, the CDR3 reads TGTGCCAGCAGTTTAGACAACGCGAACACCGGGGAGCTGTTTTTT. It encodes CASSLDNANTGELFF.

The rearrangement links TRBV12-3 or TRBV12-4 to TRBJ2-7; 8 bases fit TRBD2. This CDR3 has 13 residues. V lost 4 bases to trimming and J lost 3 bases; unmatched junction nucleotides: 2. The CDR3 sequence: CASSSTSGYEQYF. DNA for the CDR3: TGTGCCAGCAGTTCTACTAGCGGCTACGAGCAGTACTTC.

This clonotype was counted many times. V gene TRBV11-2 combines with J gene TRBJ2-1; D may be TRBD2 (7 bases). With 5 bases removed from V and 10 bases from J, the gap between germline ends came to 21 bases. Germline V CDR1 and CDR2: SGHAT, FQNNGV. The CDR3 totals 15 residues. The CDR3 DNA follows: TGTGCCAGCAGCCCTTCCGGGGGGCTAGACCCCGAGCAGTTCTTC. It encodes CASSPSGGLDPEQFF.